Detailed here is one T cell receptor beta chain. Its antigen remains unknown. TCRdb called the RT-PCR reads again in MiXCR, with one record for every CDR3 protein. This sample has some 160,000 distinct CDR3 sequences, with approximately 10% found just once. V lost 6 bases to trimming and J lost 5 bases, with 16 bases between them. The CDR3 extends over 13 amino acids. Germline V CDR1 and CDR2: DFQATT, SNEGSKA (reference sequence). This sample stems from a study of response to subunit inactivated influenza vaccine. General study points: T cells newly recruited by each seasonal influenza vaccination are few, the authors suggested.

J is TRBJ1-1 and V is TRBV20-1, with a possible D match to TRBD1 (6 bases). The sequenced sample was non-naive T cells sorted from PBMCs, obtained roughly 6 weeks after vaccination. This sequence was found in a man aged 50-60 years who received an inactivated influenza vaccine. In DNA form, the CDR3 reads TGCAGTGCGACACAGGGAAGGGGAACTGAAGCTTTCTTT. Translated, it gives CSATQGRGTEAFF.